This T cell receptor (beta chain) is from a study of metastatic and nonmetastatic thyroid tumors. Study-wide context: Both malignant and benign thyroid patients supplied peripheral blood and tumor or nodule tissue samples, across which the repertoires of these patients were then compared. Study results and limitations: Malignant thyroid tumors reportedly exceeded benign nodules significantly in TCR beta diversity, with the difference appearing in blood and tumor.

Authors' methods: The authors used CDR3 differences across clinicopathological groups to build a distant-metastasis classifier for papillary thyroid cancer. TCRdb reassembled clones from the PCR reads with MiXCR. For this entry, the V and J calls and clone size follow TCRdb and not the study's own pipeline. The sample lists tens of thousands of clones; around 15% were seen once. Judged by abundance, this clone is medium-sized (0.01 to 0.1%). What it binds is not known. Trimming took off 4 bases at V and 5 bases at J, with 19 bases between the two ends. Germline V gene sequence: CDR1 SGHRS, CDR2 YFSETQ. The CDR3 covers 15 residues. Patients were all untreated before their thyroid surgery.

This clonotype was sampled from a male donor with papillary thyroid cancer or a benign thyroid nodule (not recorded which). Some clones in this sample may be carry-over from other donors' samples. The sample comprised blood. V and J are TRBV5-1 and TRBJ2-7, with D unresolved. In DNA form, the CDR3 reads TGCGCCAGCAGCCGGGCCCTCCAGGTTGGCAACGAGCAGTACTTC. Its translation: CASSRALQVGNEQYF.